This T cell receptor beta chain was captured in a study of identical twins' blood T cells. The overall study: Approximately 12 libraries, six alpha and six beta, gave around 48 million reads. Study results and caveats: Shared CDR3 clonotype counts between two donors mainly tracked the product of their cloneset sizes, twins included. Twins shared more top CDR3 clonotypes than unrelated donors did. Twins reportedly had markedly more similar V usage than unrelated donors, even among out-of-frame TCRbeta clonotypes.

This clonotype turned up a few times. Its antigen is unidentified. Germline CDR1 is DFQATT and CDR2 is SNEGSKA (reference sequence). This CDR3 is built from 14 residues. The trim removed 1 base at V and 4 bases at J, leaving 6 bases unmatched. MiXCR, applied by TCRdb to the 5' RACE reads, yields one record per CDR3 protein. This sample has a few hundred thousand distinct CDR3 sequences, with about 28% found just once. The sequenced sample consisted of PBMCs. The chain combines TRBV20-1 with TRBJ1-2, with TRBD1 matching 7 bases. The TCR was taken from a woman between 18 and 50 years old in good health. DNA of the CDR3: TGCAGTGCTAGAGGGGACAGACTGTTCTATGGCTACACCTTC. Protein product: CSARGDRLFYGYTF.